These T cell receptor beta chains were read from a single sample in a study of shared clonotypes between healthy human individuals. Repertoires were generated with immunoSEQ multiplex PCR, while TCRdb's copy carries only in-frame clones and drops some. This sample has some 600,000 clones, with about 96% found just once. Sequencing was carried out using naive CD8+ T cells sorted from blood. Receptors were obtained from a young woman in good health. The CDR3 runs from the conserved cysteine through the conserved F or W. A D gene is named only where the DNA matches it firmly. Clone size is given for some rows only: seen once, a few or many times, or a class if the clone is expanded.

-	TRBV28	TRBJ2-7	-	CASSFAGRGYEQYF	TGTGCCAGCAGTTTTGCCGGGAGAGGATACGAGCAGTACTTC
-	TRBV28	TRBJ2-7	few	CASSAYEQYF	TGTGCCAGCAGTGCCTACGAGCAGTACTTC
-	TRBV4-1	TRBJ2-7	-	CASSQDVLTVGVEQYF	TGCGCCAGCAGCCAAGATGTCCTAACGGTAGGGGTCGAGCAGTACTTC
-	TRBV28	TRBJ2-2	-	CASSFTGLGGELFF	TGTGCCAGCAGTTTTACAGGGCTGGGCGGGGAGCTGTTTTTT
-	TRBV2	TRBJ2-2	-	CASLGLAGELFF	TGTGCCAGCTTGGGATTGGCCGGGGAGCTGTTTTTT
-	TRBV2	TRBJ1-3	-	CASSVGWGRNTIYF	TGTGCCAGCAGTGTGGGGTGGGGGCGAAACACCATATATTTT
-	TRBV10-1	TRBJ2-7	once	CASSDGVEQYF	TGCGCCAGCTCCGACGGCGTCGAGCAGTACTTC
TRBD2	TRBV27	TRBJ2-2	-	CASSPLAGGHTGELFF	TGTGCCAGCAGTCCCCTAGCGGGAGGGCACACCGGGGAGCTGTTTTTT
-	TRBV27	TRBJ2-3	-	CASSSTSTDTQYF	TGTGCCAGCAGCTCCACGAGCACAGATACGCAGTATTTT
-	TRBV6-1	TRBJ2-7	-	CASSESYHEQYF	TGTGCCAGCAGTGAGTCGTACCACGAGCAGTACTTC
TRBD2	TRBV27	TRBJ2-7	-	CASSSRLAAPGEQYF	TGTGCCAGCAGTTCAAGACTAGCGGCACCTGGGGAGCAGTACTTC
TRBD1	TRBV7-9	TRBJ1-5	few	CASSLAGQLHF	TGTGCCAGCAGCTTAGCGGGACAGCTCCATTTT
-	TRBV28	TRBJ1-5	-	CASSFTDGKPQHF	TGTGCCAGCAGTTTCACGGACGGCAAGCCCCAGCATTTT
TRBD2	TRBV13	TRBJ2-3	-	CASSPLGEGLTDTQYF	TGTGCCAGCAGCCCCCTGGGGGAGGGTTTGACAGATACGCAGTATTTT
TRBD2	TRBV28	TRBJ2-7	-	CASRTSGGNYEQYF	TGTGCCAGCAGGACTAGCGGAGGAAACTACGAGCAGTACTTC
-	TRBV6-5	TRBJ2-3	-	CASSYRGDPDTQYF	TGTGCCAGCAGTTATAGGGGGGACCCAGATACGCAGTATTTT
TRBD1	TRBV28	TRBJ1-5	-	CASSKQGGSNQPQHF	TGTGCCAGCAGCAAACAGGGGGGGAGCAATCAGCCCCAGCATTTT
TRBD1	TRBV27	TRBJ2-5	-	CASSLYPNGQGGAVRVETQYF	TGTGCCAGCAGTTTATACCCCAACGGACAGGGTGGTGCGGTACGAGTCGAGACCCAGTACTTC
-	TRBV6-5	TRBJ1-1	-	CASSYLGNTEAFF	TGTGCCAGCAGTTACCTAGGGAACACTGAAGCTTTCTTT
-	TRBV28	TRBJ2-7	once	CASSQQGPQFYEQYF	TGTGCCAGCAGTCAGCAGGGGCCCCAGTTCTACGAGCAGTACTTC
-	TRBV28	TRBJ2-7	-	CASNPVAVSYEQYF	TGTGCCAGCAACCCTGTCGCGGTCTCCTACGAGCAGTACTTC
TRBD1	TRBV27	TRBJ1-2	-	CASSLDGTGRVYGYTF	TGTGCCAGCAGTTTAGACGGGACAGGGCGAGTCTATGGCTACACCTTC
-	TRBV28	TRBJ2-7	-	CASSFRGNSYEQYF	TGTGCCAGCAGTTTTCGCGGGAACTCCTACGAGCAGTACTTC
-	TRBV5-8	TRBJ1-2	-	CANTPPWGGGYTF	TGTGCCAACACCCCTCCCTGGGGAGGCGGCTACACCTTC
-	TRBV4-1	TRBJ1-1	-	CASRHYTEAFF	TGCGCCAGCAGACATTACACTGAAGCTTTCTTT
TRBD2	TRBV9	TRBJ2-7	-	CASSQGLANYEQYF	TGTGCCAGCAGCCAGGGACTAGCGAACTACGAGCAGTACTTC
TRBD1	TRBV6-5	TRBJ2-7	-	CASSSSSGQVTYEQYF	TGTGCCAGCAGTTCATCCTCCGGACAGGTTACCTACGAGCAGTACTTC
-	TRBV5-5	TRBJ2-7	-	CASSLAGGTTYEQYF	TGTGCCAGCAGCTTGGCCGGGGGTACAACCTACGAGCAGTACTTC
-	TRBV7-2	TRBJ2-3	-	CASSLEGASTDTQYF	TGTGCCAGCAGCTTGGAGGGGGCTAGCACAGATACGCAGTATTTT
-	TRBV18	TRBJ2-7	-	CASSRTGTRSYEQYF	TGTGCCAGCTCGCGGACCGGGACTCGTTCCTACGAGCAGTACTTC
-	TRBV7-9	TRBJ2-7	-	CASSLTDQGLGEQYF	TGTGCCAGCAGCTTGACGGACCAGGGTCTCGGGGAGCAGTACTTC
-	TRBV10-3	TRBJ2-7	once	CAISESSYEQYF	TGTGCCATCAGTGAGTCTTCCTACGAGCAGTACTTC
-	TRBV13	TRBJ1-2	-	CASSFGDGYTF	TGTGCCAGCAGCTTCGGGGACGGCTACACCTTC
-	TRBV2	TRBJ1-2	-	CASVGRGGYGYTF	TGTGCCAGCGTAGGGAGAGGGGGCTATGGCTACACCTTC
-	TRBV7-2	TRBJ2-1	-	CASSAPPRDPVNEQFF	TGTGCCAGCAGCGCCCCCCCGAGGGATCCGGTGAATGAGCAGTTCTTC
-	TRBV7-9	TRBJ2-1	-	CASSSDWGHYEQFF	TGTGCCAGCAGCTCCGACTGGGGACACTATGAGCAGTTCTTC
-	TRBV9	TRBJ1-3	-	CASSAGRRGTVSGNTIYF	TGTGCCAGCAGCGCCGGCCGGCGGGGAACCGTGTCGGGAAACACCATATATTTT
-	TRBV5-5	TRBJ2-1	-	CASSWGLGYNEQFF	TGTGCCAGCAGCTGGGGGTTAGGGTACAATGAGCAGTTCTTC
-	TRBV27	TRBJ2-1	-	CASSRSDEQFF	TGTGCCAGCAGCAGATCGGATGAGCAGTTCTTC
-	TRBV28	TRBJ2-2	-	CASSSSMTSGRPNTGELFF	TGTGCCAGCAGCTCCTCCATGACCTCGGGACGGCCGAACACCGGGGAGCTGTTTTTT
TRBD2	TRBV10-3	TRBJ2-1	-	CAISESIAGGYNEQFF	TGTGCCATCAGTGAGTCGATAGCGGGAGGTTACAATGAGCAGTTCTTC
TRBD1	TRBV5-1	TRBJ2-7	-	CASSSRDSPYEQYF	TGCGCCAGCAGCTCCCGGGACAGTCCCTACGAGCAGTACTTC
-	TRBV11-1	TRBJ2-7	-	CASRTTLSYEQYF	TGTGCCAGCAGAACGACGTTATCCTACGAGCAGTACTTC
TRBD2	TRBV4-1	TRBJ2-7	-	CASSLRLADTYEQYF	TGCGCCAGCAGCCTCCGACTAGCGGATACCTACGAGCAGTACTTC
TRBD1	TRBV15	TRBJ2-5	once	CATSWTGETQYF	TGTGCCACCAGCTGGACAGGGGAGACCCAGTACTTC